This is a list of T cell receptor beta chains from one sample in a study of blood T cell repertoires in COVID-19. Produced via immunoSEQ multiplex PCR; TCRdb's table is partial and in-frame only. The repertoire holds tens of thousands of clones, with 70% to 90% as singletons. Sequencing used peripheral blood. The receptors here all came from a man between 60 and 75 years old with acute or convalescent COVID-19. The CDR3 runs from the conserved cysteine through the conserved F or W. The D gene is left open where the match is weak. Clone size appears in some rows only: once, few, many, or a class for an expanded clone.

j_gene	v_gene	abundance	d_gene	CDR3nt	CDR3aa
TRBJ1-1	TRBV28	few	-	TGTGCCAGCAGCGGACATCAACAGGTCGTTGAAGCTTTCTTT	CASSGHQQVVEAFF
TRBJ1-1	TRBV15	-	TRBD1	TGTGCCACCAGCCGATCCACAGGGGGCACTGAAGCTTTCTTT	CATSRSTGGTEAFF
TRBJ2-5	TRBV6-5	-	TRBD1	TGTGCCAGCAGATCAACAGGGGGCCAAGAGACCCAGTACTTC	CASRSTGGQETQYF
TRBJ2-7	TRBV19	few	TRBD2	TGTGCCAGTAGTCTTAGACTAGCGTGGGCGAGCTCCTACGAGCAGTACTTC	CASSLRLAWASSYEQYF
TRBJ2-1	TRBV11-3	medium-sized	TRBD1	TGTGCCAGCAGTCTACAGGGGAGTGAGCAGTTCTTC	CASSLQGSEQFF
TRBJ2-7	TRBV28	-	TRBD1	TGTGCCAGCAGTCCGGGACAGACCTACGAGCAGTACTTC	CASSPGQTYEQYF
TRBJ2-7	TRBV11-2	-	TRBD2	TGTGCCAGCAGCGTCGGACTAGCGGGTTACGAGCAGTACTTC	CASSVGLAGYEQYF
TRBJ2-3	TRBV4-1	-	TRBD2	TGCGCCAGCAGCCAAAGCGGGAGGGCAGATACGCAGTATTTT	CASSQSGRADTQYF
TRBJ1-5	TRBV6-5	-	-	TGTGCCAGCAGCACGGGGGGAGGGCAGCCCCAGCATTTT	CASSTGGGQPQHF
TRBJ1-2	TRBV5-6	-	-	TGTGCCAGCAGCTTGGCAGGGGATCCTAACTATGGCTACACCTTC	CASSLAGDPNYGYTF